This entry lists 32 T cell receptor beta chains sequenced from one sample in a study of T cells in localized non-small cell lung cancer. Repertoires were generated with immunoSEQ multiplex PCR, while TCRdb's copy carries only in-frame clones and drops some. The repertoire holds around 80,000 clones, with roughly 80% as singletons. Specimen: PBMCs, collected before any cancer treatment. The receptors were sampled from a man aged 40 to 70 with stage II squamous cell lung carcinoma.

This chain uses TRBV6-6 with TRBJ1-6, with 9 bases lining up with TRBD1. The V gene end was trimmed by 7 bases and the J gene end by 7 bases; junction bases not matched to a gene: 8. There are 15 residues in the CDR3. CDR1 is MNHNY and CDR2 is SVGAGI in the germline V gene (reference sequence). The CDR3 coding sequence is TGTGCCAGCACGGACAGGGGTTTTGGGAATTCACCCCTCCACTTT. This sequence encodes CASTDRGFGNSPLHF.

The chain combines TRBV29-1 with TRBJ2-5; 11 positions agree with TRBD2. V dropped 6 bases and J dropped 2; count of bases not matched to a gene: 5. The germline V gene encodes CDR1 SQVTM and CDR2 ANQGSEA. The CDR3 contains 14 residues. This chain's CDR3 is CSVLGLAGQETQYF. The CDR3 DNA follows: TGCAGCGTCCTCGGACTAGCGGGTCAAGAGACCCAGTACTTC.

The rearrangement uses TRBV5-1 and TRBJ1-2; D might be TRBD1 (5 bases). Germline V gene sequence: CDR1 SGHRS, CDR2 YFSETQ. V lost 0 bases, J lost 4 bases, and 10 bases lay in between. The CDR3 totals 14 residues. The CDR3 reads CASSLEGSLYGYTF. The CDR3 nucleotides are TGCGCCAGCAGCTTGGAGGGGAGCCTCTATGGCTACACCTTC.

This chain uses TRBV2 with TRBJ2-2; 8 bases agree with TRBD1. Germline-derived CDR1 and CDR2 are SNHLY and FYNNEI. This CDR3 has 17 residues. Trimming cost V 2 bases and J 6 bases; bases outside gene matches: 11. CDR3: CASSEFSGRGRAGELFF. The CDR3 DNA reads TGTGCCAGCAGTGAATTTTCGGGCAGGGGGCGCGCCGGGGAGCTGTTTTTT.

This clone has only one observation. V is TRBV5-1 and J is TRBJ1-2, with a possible D match to TRBD1 (5 bases). The V end was cut by 1 base, the J end by 5 bases, with 15 bases between. The CDR3 is 15 residues long. The germline V gene encodes CDR1 SGHRS and CDR2 YFSETQ. The CDR3 DNA reads TGCGCCAGCAGCTTGAGGGGTCATCCCCTTTATGGCTACACCTTC. Its protein product is CASSLRGHPLYGYTF.

The rearrangement links TRBV14 to TRBJ1-4, with D unclear. CDR1 is SGHDN and CDR2 is FVKESK in the germline V gene. This CDR3 spans 12 amino acids. Trimming stripped 6 bases from V and 4 bases from J, with 6 bases between. This chain's CDR3 is CASSWDNEKLFF. The CDR3 region has the DNA TGTGCCAGCAGTTGGGATAATGAAAAACTGTTTTTT.

The CDR3 region has the DNA TGTGCCAGCAAGCAGGGAGATACCGGGGAGCTGTTTTTT. It translates to CASKQGDTGELFF. This rearrangement joins TRBV27 to TRBJ2-2; D may correspond to TRBD1 or TRBD2 (5 bases each). The ends were cut back, 7 bases at V and 5 bases at J, with 11 bases in the middle. Germline V gene lookup returns CDR1 MNHEY and CDR2 SMNVEV (reference sequence). This CDR3 has 13 amino acids.

The table lists this clone with a few counts. The V and J genes are TRBV2 and TRBJ1-2; a weak D match, TRBD1 (6 bases). Trimming cost V 2 bases and J 5 bases, with 12 bases left between them. CDR3 length: 14 residues. Germline V lookup: CDR1 SNHLY, CDR2 FYNNEI. The CDR3 reads CASSEYRTAYGYTF. For the CDR3, the DNA is TGTGCCAGCAGTGAATATCGGACAGCTTATGGCTACACCTTC.

The chain recombines TRBV5-8 with TRBJ1-5, with a possible D match to TRBD1 (5 bases). Between the trimmed V and J ends, which lost 4 bases and 5 bases, there was a span of 10 bases. This CDR3 is 13 amino acids long. Germline V CDR1 and CDR2: SGHTS, YDEGEE. CDR3 protein: CASSPGGYQPQHF. The DNA of the CDR3 is TGTGCCAGCAGCCCTGGGGGTTATCAGCCCCAGCATTTT.

This clone was seen a few times. The chain carries TRBV5-6 and TRBJ1-6, with 9 nucleotides matching TRBD1. This CDR3 is 15 amino acids long. Per germline, CDR1 SGHDT and CDR2 YYEEEE. V was clipped by 3 bases and J by 7 bases; unmatched bases: 5. In nucleotides, the CDR3 is TGTGCCAGCAGCTGGTGGACAGGGGACAATTCACCCCTCCACTTT. It is translated as CASSWWTGDNSPLHF.

This sequence joins TRBV6-5 and TRBJ2-1; D not certain. Germline values: CDR1 MNHEY, CDR2 SVGAGI. Between the trimmed V and J ends, which lost 6 bases and 3 bases, there was a span of 9 bases. The CDR3 spans 13 residues. This CDR3 is CASSPDIYNEQFF. The CDR3 DNA follows: TGTGCCAGCAGCCCCGATATCTACAATGAGCAGTTCTTC.

The rearrangement uses TRBV30 and TRBJ2-2, with 7 positions matching TRBD2. With 1 base clipped from V and 1 base from J, the junction kept 3 bases outside the gene matches. CDR3 length: 15 residues. The germline CDR1 and CDR2 sequences are GTSNPN and SVGIG (reference sequence). The CDR3 region is CAWSGASGNTGELFF. Here the CDR3 DNA reads TGTGCCTGGAGTGGGGCTAGCGGGAACACCGGGGAGCTGTTTTTT.

This chain uses TRBV9 with TRBJ2-5; D gene unclear. The DNA end is a closer match to TRBJ2-7, so the J assignment may be wrong. The CDR3 totals 14 residues. In germline, CDR1 is SGDLS, CDR2 YYNGEE. This chain's CDR3 is CASSAEAPPYEQYF. As DNA, the CDR3 is TGTGCCAGCAGCGCAGAAGCGCCTCCTTACGAGCAGTACTTC.

The rearrangement uses TRBV9 and TRBJ1-1; D ambiguous. The germline gives CDR1 SGDLS, CDR2 YYNGEE. CDR3 size: 13 residues. Trimming pared 4 bases from V and 2 bases from J, leaving 9 bases between. The CDR3 is CASSPPINTEAFF. In DNA, the CDR3 is TGTGCCAGCAGCCCACCAATCAACACTGAAGCTTTCTTT.

This chain uses TRBV5-4 with TRBJ2-7, with TRBD1 identical over 12 bases. There are 15 residues in the CDR3. V shed 5 bases and J 5 bases; nucleotides not matched to a gene: 8. CDR1 and CDR2 from the germline V gene are SGHNT and YYREEE (reference sequence). The CDR3 region is CASSHPGTGGDEQYF. In nucleotides, the CDR3 is TGTGCCAGCAGTCACCCCGGGACAGGGGGCGACGAGCAGTACTTC.

This chain links TRBV6-6 with TRBJ1-1; D unresolved. Trimming removed 5 bases at V and 4 bases at J, with 11 bases between. The germline V gene has CDR1 MNHNY and CDR2 SVGAGI (reference sequence). The CDR3 consists of 13 residues. The CDR3 is CASSGGSGTEAFF. The CDR3 DNA is TGTGCCAGCAGTGGAGGGTCGGGCACTGAAGCTTTCTTT.

This chain uses TRBV4-2 with TRBJ2-5; 7 nucleotides align to TRBD2. The CDR3 length is 15 residues. Trimming at V came to 0 bases and at J to 7 bases, leaving 8 bases not matched to a gene. Germline CDR1 and CDR2: LGHNA and YNFKEQ. CDR3 sequence (DNA): TGTGCCAGCAGCCAAGAGGGCGGGGGTGTTGGGACCCAGTACTTC. It is translated as CASSQEGGGVGTQYF.

The CDR3 sequence: CASSLTGSGGANVLTF. CDR3 in DNA: TGTGCCAGCAGCTTGACAGGGAGCGGTGGGGCCAACGTCCTGACTTTC. The chain is built from TRBV5-5 and TRBJ2-6, with D maybe TRBD1 (6 bases). This CDR3 spans 16 amino acids. CDR1 and CDR2 from the germline V gene are SGHKS and YYEKEE (reference sequence). The V end was cut by 1 base, the J end by 3 bases, with 11 bases between.

V gene TRBV6-1 combines with J gene TRBJ2-7; 8 positions agree with TRBD1. The trim removed 8 bases at V and 2 bases at J, leaving 5 bases unmatched. Per the germline V gene, CDR1 is MNHNS and CDR2 is SASEGT. The length of the CDR3 is 13 residues. This CDR3 is CASGTGPTYEQYF. In DNA form, the CDR3 reads TGTGCCAGCGGGACAGGACCGACCTACGAGCAGTACTTC.

This clone was seen a few times. The V call is TRBV18, the J call TRBJ1-1; 9 bases fit TRBD1. There are 12 residues in the CDR3. In germline, CDR1 is KGHSH, CDR2 LQKENI. Trimming removed 2 bases from V and 9 bases from J; junction bases left unmatched: 1. DNA of the CDR3: TGTGCCAGCTCACCAGGGACAGGGAAAGCTTTCTTT. Amino acid sequence: CASSPGTGKAFF.

The chain combines TRBV5-5 with TRBJ2-2, with D possibly being TRBD2 (6 bases). CDR1 SGHKS and CDR2 YYEKEE come from the germline V gene (reference sequence). The CDR3 contains 16 residues. V lost 6 bases, J lost 0 bases, and 15 bases lay in between. The CDR3 loop reads CASTPGEVANTGELFF. The CDR3 bases are TGTGCCAGCACCCCGGGAGAGGTGGCGAACACCGGGGAGCTGTTTTTT.

The chain couples TRBV7-3 to TRBJ1-3; D is undetermined. Germline-derived CDR1 and CDR2 are SGHTA and FQGTGA. The CDR3 has 15 residues. V was cut by 5 bases and J by 3 bases, with 14 bases left in between. The CDR3: CASSPTGAIGNTIYF. CDR3 DNA: TGTGCCAGCAGCCCCACGGGTGCCATTGGAAACACCATATATTTT. Filled out from reference TRBV7-3 and TRBJ1-3, the complete variable domain reads GAGVSQTPSNKVTEKGKYVELRCDPISGHTALYWYRQSLGQGPEFLIYFQGTGAADDSGLPNDRFFAVRPEGSVSTLKIQRTERGDSAVYLCASSPTGAIGNTIYFGEGSWLTVV.

V gene TRBV19 combines with J gene TRBJ1-5; D remains ambiguous. Between the trimmed V and J ends, which lost 7 bases and 6 bases, there was a span of 13 bases. This CDR3 spans 13 amino acids. Germline CDR1 and CDR2: LNHDA and SQIVND (reference sequence). The CDR3 coding sequence is TGTGCCAGTACAGATAGTTTCGGTCAGCCCCAGCATTTT. It codes for CASTDSFGQPQHF. Together with reference TRBV19 and TRBJ1-5, the CDR3 gives the full variable domain: DGGITQSPKYLFRKEGQNVTLSCEQNLNHDAMYWYRQDPGQGLRLIYYSQIVNDFQKGDIAEGYSVSREKKESFPLTVTSAQKNPTAFYLCASTDSFGQPQHFGDGTRLSIL.

Comments on this clone: At one boundary the junction diverges from the germline segment, which might be a read error. The same CDR3 arises from other DNA sequences in this sample as well. This chain connects TRBV28 to TRBJ2-6, with D possibly being TRBD2 (6 bases). Germline CDR1 MDHEN, CDR2 SYDVKM. The CDR3 consists of 15 residues. CDR3 protein: CASSPAGSGANVLTF. The CDR3, as DNA: TGTGCCAGCAGCCCCGCGGGGTCTGGGGCCAACGTCCTGACTTTT.

This clone was seen only once. The chain is built from TRBV18 and TRBJ1-5, with a possible D match to TRBD1 (6 bases). V gave up 4 bases and J gave up 4 bases, with 11 bases separating them. CDR1 is KGHSH and CDR2 is LQKENI in the germline V gene. The CDR3 covers 14 residues. This CDR3 is CASSQDSLNQPQHF. CDR3 in DNA: TGTGCCAGCTCACAGGACAGCCTGAATCAGCCCCAGCATTTT.

The rearrangement joins TRBV10-3 to TRBJ2-2; D unresolved. The V gene lost 0 bases and the J gene lost 0 bases, with 8 bases spanning the gap. This CDR3 is 16 amino acids long. Germline CDR1 reads ENHRY; CDR2 reads SYGVKD. The CDR3 sequence: CAISESVAANTGELFF. The CDR3, as DNA: TGTGCCATCAGTGAGTCGGTAGCCGCGAACACCGGGGAGCTGTTTTTT.

This clone has just one count. Mismatch with germline at one junction end may stem from a read error. The CDR3 spells CASSLGQGKNNEQFF. The CDR3 region has the DNA TGTGCTAGCAGCCTCGGACAGGGGAAGAACAATGAGCAGTTCTTC. The chain is built from TRBV7-7 and TRBJ2-1; 9 bases align to TRBD1. The CDR3 totals 15 residues. Germline V CDR1 and CDR2: SSHAT, FNYEAQ (reference sequence).

V usage is TRBV4-2 and J usage is TRBJ2-2; D is possibly TRBD2 (6 bases). V lost 4 bases to trimming and J lost 4 bases, with 16 bases between them. The CDR3 runs 16 residues. The germline CDR1 and CDR2 sequences are LGHNA and YNFKEQ. The CDR3 DNA follows: TGTGCCAGCAGCCCATTGGGACTCTCGGTCACCGGGGAGCTGTTTTTT. Its protein is CASSPLGLSVTGELFF.

The rearrangement uses TRBV28 and TRBJ2-1; 16 nucleotides match TRBD2. Germline assignment: CDR1 MDHEN and CDR2 SYDVKM. The CDR3 sequence is 18 residues long. The V gene end was trimmed by 5 bases and the J gene end by 4 bases; junction bases not matched to a gene: 8. The CDR3 DNA reads TGTGCCAGCAGTACCCCGGGACTAGCGGGAGGGCCGTACAATGAGCAGTTCTTC. It yields the protein CASSTPGLAGGPYNEQFF.

As DNA, the CDR3 is TGTGCCAGCAGCTTGGGGTCGTCAGGGCGCCAGCCCCAGCATTTT. Its translation: CASSLGSSGRQPQHF. The V gene is TRBV5-8, the J gene TRBJ1-5; possible D gene TRBD1, 5 bases. This CDR3 is built from 15 residues. V dropped 0 bases and J dropped 7 bases, with 14 bases sitting between them. CDR1 is SGHTS, CDR2 YDEGEE, per germline. The variable domain in full, completed from reference TRBV5-8 and TRBJ1-5, reads EAGVTQSPTHLIKTRGQQATLRCSPISGHTSVYWYQQALGLGLQFLLWYDEGEERNRGNFPPRFSGRQFPNYSSELNVNALELEDSALYLCASSLGSSGRQPQHFGDGTRLSIL.

The chain joins TRBV28 to TRBJ2-7, with a weak D call TRBD2 (6 bases). Trimming took off 0 bases at V and 6 bases at J, with 15 bases between the two ends. There are 15 residues in the CDR3. Per germline, CDR1 MDHEN and CDR2 SYDVKM. This chain's CDR3 is CASSLCREKSCEQYF. In DNA, the CDR3 is TGTGCCAGCAGTTTATGTCGGGAGAAGTCTTGCGAGCAGTACTTC.

As for this clone: The sample carries other DNA sequences with the same CDR3. The chain uses TRBV5-6 and TRBJ2-2, with D unresolved. Trimming left V 2 bases short and J 4 bases short, with 9 bases between. Germline CDR1 is SGHDT and CDR2 is YYEEEE. The CDR3 totals 14 residues. Written as DNA, the CDR3 is TGTGCCAGCAGCTTACCCCATGTCACCGGGGAGCTGTTTTTT. Protein sequence: CASSLPHVTGELFF.